The clone carrying this T cell receptor beta chain was picked up a small number of times. Its specificity is not known. Primers used in a second PCR of about 6 to 11 cycles were a sample-barcoded 5' primer and a J-beta primer mix. Every cDNA molecule bore a tag from a template-switch adaptor containing 12 random nucleotides. TCRdb reanalysed the 5' RACE reads using MiXCR and keeps one entry per CDR3 protein. The table includes hundreds of thousands of distinct CDR3 sequences, 50% to 65% detected once. The sample originates from a study of blood T cells in healthy people across ages. As for the study in general: Template switching caught about one barcoded beta molecule for each two T cells.

V lost 5 bases and J 0 bases, leaving 10 bases between the germline ends. This CDR3 region has 15 residues. Germline V CDR1 and CDR2: SGHAT, FQNNGV. Study-level points and caveats: Naive T cell percentage showed a strong correlation with the diversity of TCR beta. Age brought a roughly linear fall in TCR beta diversity measured per million T cells.

The J gene is TRBJ1-4, the V gene TRBV11-2; D is undetermined. What was sequenced was blood. The origin of this receptor is an elderly man in good health. The CDR3 is CASSPTTATNEKLFF. The CDR3, as DNA: TGTGCCAGCAGCCCGACAACCGCAACTAATGAAAAACTGTTTTTT.